This record covers a single T cell receptor (beta chain). Its antigen is unidentified. This entry is derived from a study of CD8 T cells in ankylosing spondylitis. Notes on the study in general: A motif of 7 to 9 highly homologous TCR beta variants was seen as apparently characteristic of ankylosing spondylitis blood. Disease-associated clones were reportedly significantly overrepresented in matched ankylosing spondylitis synovial fluid. Disease-linked clones bore a CD8+ phenotype and were relatively rare in peripheral blood. Some of the motif variants had earlier been found in reactive arthritis patients' fluid and blood.

The CDR3 sequence is 15 residues long. CDR1 and CDR2 from the germline V gene are SGHAT and FQNNGV. V lost 5 bases and J 2 bases, leaving 13 bases between the germline ends. For TCR beta, libraries came from quantitative 5'-RACE with molecular barcodes. MiXCR, run by TCRdb on the 5' RACE reads, gives a single entry per CDR3 protein. The data show around 540,000 distinct CDR3 sequences, 10% to 15% seen once. The rearrangement uses TRBV11-2 and TRBJ2-1; D could derive from TRBD1 or TRBD2 (5 bases each). The sequenced material came from blood, either unsorted or a sorted T cell fraction (not recorded which). This TCR came from a male donor with ankylosing spondylitis. The CDR3 nucleotides read TGTGCCAGCAGCCCCGGGGCGAGTACCTACAATGAGCAGTTCTTC. Its translation: CASSPGASTYNEQFF.